The 27 T cell receptor beta chains below all came from one sample that was sequenced in a study of blood T cell repertoires in COVID-19. Profiling relied on immunoSEQ multiplex PCR, and the TCRdb table lists in-frame clones only, not all of them. The data contain about 260,000 clones, roughly 90% of them singletons. Material for sequencing was peripheral blood. The receptor set was obtained from a man aged 55 to 70 who had recovered from COVID-19.

This chain joins TRBV7-2 and TRBJ1-1, with 7 bases matching TRBD1. The germline CDR1 and CDR2 sequences are SGHTA and FQGNSA. Germline trimming cut 2 bases from V and 6 bases from J; bases unmatched to any gene: 6. This CDR3 spans 14 amino acids. CDR3 loop: CASSLWTGQSEAFF. DNA of the CDR3: TGTGCCAGCAGCTTATGGACAGGCCAATCTGAAGCTTTCTTT.

The V gene is TRBV13, the J gene TRBJ2-1; 7 bases are shared with TRBD2. In germline, CDR1 is PRHDT, CDR2 FYEKMQ (reference sequence). This CDR3 spans 15 amino acids. The ends lost 4 bases at V and 3 bases at J; junction bases unmatched: 6. DNA for the CDR3: TGTGCCAGCAGCTCCGGACTAGATCGCTACAATGAGCAGTTCTTC. Amino acid sequence: CASSSGLDRYNEQFF. The full variable domain, completed using reference TRBV13 and TRBJ2-1, is AAGVIQSPRHLIKEKRETATLKCYPIPRHDTVYWYQQGPGQDPQFLISFYEKMQSDKGSIPDRFSAQQFSDYHSELNMSSLELGDSALYFCASSSGLDRYNEQFFGPGTRLTVL.

This chain uses TRBV5-6 with TRBJ2-3, with 7 bases identical to TRBD2. J was trimmed by 0 bases and V by 5 bases; bases with no gene match: 3. Per the germline V gene, CDR1 is SGHDT and CDR2 is YYEEEE. There are 14 residues in the CDR3. This CDR3 is CASRGGGSTDTQYF. The DNA for the CDR3 is TGTGCCAGCAGGGGCGGGGGAAGCACAGATACGCAGTATTTT.

The CDR3 DNA reads TGTGCCAGCATACGGGATAGCAGCCAGCCCCAGCATTTT. It specifies CASIRDSSQPQHF. V gene TRBV6-5 combines with J gene TRBJ1-5, with D unclear. V was pared by 7 bases and J by 7 bases, with 14 bases between. The CDR3 is 13 amino acids. Germline CDR1 is MNHEY and CDR2 is SVGAGI.

This clone was found a few times. This chain links TRBV5-8 with TRBJ2-2, with TRBD1 matching over 8 bases. Germline V gene lookup returns CDR1 SGHTS and CDR2 YDEGEE. Trimming removed 4 bases from V and 0 bases from J; junction bases left unmatched: 5. CDR3 length: 16 residues. CDR3 sequence: CASSRPGQANTGELFF. In nucleotides, the CDR3 is TGTGCCAGCAGCCGACCGGGACAGGCGAACACCGGGGAGCTGTTTTTT.

CDR3 sequence: CASSATRIAGELFF. CDR3 nucleotide sequence: TGTGCCAGCAGCGCGACTAGGATCGCCGGGGAGCTGTTTTTT. The chain couples TRBV14 to TRBJ2-2; D possibly corresponds to TRBD2 (6 bases). The V gene's germline CDR1 is SGHDN and CDR2 FVKESK. The V end lost 5 bases, the J end lost 6 bases, and 13 bases lay between the germline ends. The CDR3 is 14 amino acids.

This clone was observed a single time. The J gene is TRBJ2-2, the V gene TRBV7-3, with D tentatively TRBD1 (6 bases). The germline CDR1 and CDR2 sequences are SGHTA and FQGTGA. This CDR3 has 20 residues. Trimming pared 3 bases from V and 0 bases from J, leaving 23 bases between. The CDR3 reads CASSFPLRPDRTPNTGELFF. For the CDR3, the DNA is TGTGCCAGCAGCTTTCCCCTCAGACCGGACAGAACTCCGAACACCGGGGAGCTGTTTTTT.

This chain uses TRBV6-5 with TRBJ1-3; D is possibly TRBD1 (5 bases). Trimming left V 0 bases short and J 4 bases short, with 7 bases between. Looked up from germline, CDR1 is MNHEY and CDR2 is SVGAGI. The CDR3 is 14 residues long. This CDR3 is CASSYSGGGNTIYF. The CDR3 bases are TGTGCCAGCAGTTACTCGGGGGGAGGAAACACCATATATTTT.

The V gene is TRBV6-2 or TRBV6-3, the J gene TRBJ2-7, with 10 positions matching TRBD2. This CDR3 contains 14 residues. J lost 3 bases, V lost 5 bases, and 4 bases had no gene match. Germline assignment: CDR1 MNHEY and CDR2 SVGEGT. CDR3 bases: TGTGCCAGCAGTACTAGCGGGGAGCTCTACGAGCAGTACTTC. Its protein is CASSTSGELYEQYF.

The V gene is TRBV6-1, the J gene TRBJ2-7; a weak D match, TRBD2 (7 bases). Trimming pared 0 bases from V and 3 bases from J, leaving 15 bases between. There are 16 residues in the CDR3. Looked up from germline, CDR1 is MNHNS and CDR2 is SASEGT. The CDR3 coding sequence is TGTGCCAGCAGTGAAGCTTTCCGGGGGGCGGGCTACGAGCAGTACTTC. This encodes CASSEAFRGAGYEQYF.

The V and J genes are TRBV20-1 and TRBJ1-4; 8 bases match TRBD1. Germline trimming cut 3 bases from V and 5 bases from J; bases unmatched to any gene: 14. CDR1 is DFQATT, CDR2 SNEGSKA, per germline (reference sequence). There are 17 residues in the CDR3. CDR3 nucleotides: TGCAGTGCTAGTTCTCCCTGGGACAGGCGGACGAATGAAAAACTGTTTTTT. It specifies CSASSPWDRRTNEKLFF.

The rearrangement joins TRBV18 to TRBJ2-5; 13 bases agree with TRBD2. Per germline, CDR1 KGHSH and CDR2 LQKENI. Trimming cost V 3 bases and J 2 bases; bases outside gene matches: 9. CDR3 length equals 18 residues. CDR3 in DNA: TGTGCCAGCTCACCCGGGAAGACTAGCGGGGGGACTCAAGAGACCCAGTACTTC. Its protein is CASSPGKTSGGTQETQYF. Drawing the rest from reference TRBV18 and TRBJ2-5, the complete variable domain is NAGVMQNPRHLVRRRGQEARLRCSPMKGHSHVYWYRQLPEEGLKFMVYLQKENIIDESGMPKERFSAEFPKEGPSILRIQQVVRGDSAAYFCASSPGKTSGGTQETQYFGPGTRLLVL.

The chain employs TRBV9 and TRBJ1-2, with no clear D. V dropped 0 bases and J dropped 1 base, with 13 bases sitting between them. CDR3 length equals 16 residues. Germline CDR1 and CDR2: SGDLS and YYNGEE. DNA for the CDR3: TGTGCCAGCAGCGTAGAGAAGGGAGGGAGTAACTATGGCTACACCTTC. It is translated as CASSVEKGGSNYGYTF.

This chain connects TRBV5-1 to TRBJ2-2; D is unresolved. Per the germline V gene, CDR1 is SGHRS and CDR2 is YFSETQ. There are 15 residues in the CDR3. Trimming removed 0 bases at V and 3 bases at J, with 9 bases between. The CDR3 DNA reads as TGCGCCAGCAGCTTGGGGCAGATCGACACCGGGGAGCTGTTTTTT. Protein product: CASSLGQIDTGELFF.

The chain uses TRBV7-3 and TRBJ2-2, with a possible D match to TRBD2 (7 bases). V was trimmed by 2 bases and J by 2 bases, leaving 12 bases between them. Germline loops: CDR1 SGHTA, CDR2 FQGTGA. This CDR3 region has 16 residues. The CDR3 region has the DNA TGTGCCAGCAGCTTACCCGGGGGGCCTAACACCGGGGAGCTGTTTTTT. Protein: CASSLPGGPNTGELFF.

This clone was detected only once. This chain uses TRBV6-5 with TRBJ1-2; D is ambiguous. Per the germline V gene, CDR1 is MNHEY and CDR2 is SVGAGI. CDR3 length: 12 residues. Trimming removed 4 bases at V and 4 bases at J, with 7 bases between. Here the CDR3 reads CASSSEFYGYTF. CDR3 nucleotides: TGTGCCAGCAGTTCTGAGTTCTATGGCTACACCTTC.

J is TRBJ2-5 and V is TRBV5-1, with 7 bases lining up with TRBD2. Germline CDR1 SGHRS, CDR2 YFSETQ. V lost 4 bases to trimming and J lost 2 bases; unmatched junction nucleotides: 2. This CDR3 comprises 13 residues. CDR3 loop: CASSLGLQETQYF. Written as DNA, the CDR3 is TGCGCCAGCAGCCTGGGACTACAAGAGACCCAGTACTTC.

The chain is built from TRBV7-2 and TRBJ2-1; TRBD2 agrees at 8 bases. The germline V gene encodes CDR1 SGHTA and CDR2 FQGNSA. The CDR3 loop spans 16 amino acids. The V and J ends lost 3 bases and 9 bases, in that order; junction bases with no gene match: 13. Here the CDR3 reads CASSFYRGGRSGEQFF. The CDR3 DNA is TGTGCCAGCAGCTTTTATCGGGGGGGCCGGAGTGGTGAGCAGTTCTTC.

The rearrangement joins TRBV2 to TRBJ1-1; D perhaps matches TRBD1 (6 bases). Germline CDR1 reads SNHLY; CDR2 reads FYNNEI. Trimming took 6 bases from V and 1 from J, leaving 9 bases between them. The CDR3 is 13 residues long. CDR3 nucleotide sequence: TGTGCCAGCAGAGGGGGGGGGAACACTGAAGCTTTCTTT. As protein: CASRGGGNTEAFF. The full variable domain, rest sourced from reference TRBV2 and TRBJ1-1, is EPEVTQTPSHQVTQMGQEVILRCVPISNHLYFYWYRQILGQKVEFLVSFYNNEISEKSEIFDDQFSVERPDGSNFTLKIRSTKLEDSAMYFCASRGGGNTEAFFGQGTRLTVV.

The chain uses TRBV7-9 and TRBJ2-5, with D maybe TRBD1 (6 bases). V lost 1 base to trimming and J lost 5 bases, with 11 bases between them. This CDR3 is 14 amino acids long. Germline CDR1 and CDR2: SEHNR and FQNEAQ (reference sequence). CDR3 region: CASSLGTGLETQYF. The CDR3 region has the DNA TGTGCCAGCAGCTTAGGTACAGGGCTGGAGACCCAGTACTTC.

The chain combines TRBV4-1 with TRBJ2-7; 8 nucleotides align to TRBD1. V was clipped by 1 base and J by 0 bases; unmatched bases: 2. This CDR3 is 15 amino acids long. Per germline, CDR1 MGHRA and CDR2 YSYEKL. The chain's CDR3 is CASSQGQGLSYEQYF. The CDR3 DNA sequence: TGCGCCAGCAGCCAAGGACAGGGGCTCTCCTACGAGCAGTACTTC.

This clone occurred a few times. This chain uses TRBV6-2 or TRBV6-3 with TRBJ1-6; D possibly corresponds to TRBD1 (5 bases). The CDR3 loop spans 14 amino acids. V was shortened by 0 bases and J by 10 bases, with 10 bases between the two germline ends. Germline values: CDR1 MNHEY, CDR2 SVGEGT. The CDR3, as DNA: TGTGCCAGCAGTTACTCCCAGGGAAGATCACCCCTCCACTTT. Its protein product is CASSYSQGRSPLHF.

The chain recombines TRBV18 with TRBJ1-6; maybe TRBD1 (5 bases). The germline V and J ends were trimmed by 3 bases and 5 bases, with 11 bases remaining between them. In germline, CDR1 is KGHSH, CDR2 LQKENI. The CDR3 consists of 15 residues. In DNA form, the CDR3 reads TGTGCCAGCTCACCGATACAGGCCGATAATTCACCCCTCCACTTT. This codes for CASSPIQADNSPLHF.

The gene calls are TRBV10-3 and TRBJ1-5; D perhaps matches TRBD1 (5 bases). The CDR3 covers 15 residues. V shed 10 bases and J shed 2 bases, with 18 bases lying between them. Germline V lookup: CDR1 ENHRY, CDR2 SYGVKD. The CDR3 region has the DNA TGTGCCAGCCGCGGGGGTCTGGAAGGCAATCAGCCCCAGCATTTT. Its protein product is CASRGGLEGNQPQHF.

This clone was detected a few times. The chain is built from TRBV5-6 and TRBJ1-2; no clear D. Germline CDR1 reads SGHDT; CDR2 reads YYEEEE. This CDR3 has 13 amino acids. V lost 0 bases and J lost 2, with 5 bases in between. The CDR3 DNA reads TGTGCCAGCAGCTTGGCCAGGAACTATGGCTACACCTTC. It codes for CASSLARNYGYTF.

This clone was seen only once. V gene TRBV4-1 combines with J gene TRBJ2-7, with D perhaps TRBD1 (6 bases). The CDR3 contains 16 residues. Trimming left V 3 bases short and J 4 bases short, with 19 bases between. Germline loops: CDR1 MGHRA, CDR2 YSYEKL. The DNA for the CDR3 is TGCGCCAGCAGCCAGTACAGGGACAAACCACCTTACGAGCAGTACTTC. Its protein product is CASSQYRDKPPYEQYF.

The chain joins TRBV27 to TRBJ1-5; TRBD1 aligns across 10 bases. From germline, CDR1 is MNHEY and CDR2 SMNVEV (reference sequence). The CDR3 contains 15 residues. Trimming cost V 4 bases and J 3 bases; bases outside gene matches: 3. CDR3 protein: CASSWGTGANQPQHF. CDR3 sequence (DNA): TGTGCCAGCAGTTGGGGGACAGGGGCCAATCAGCCCCAGCATTTT.